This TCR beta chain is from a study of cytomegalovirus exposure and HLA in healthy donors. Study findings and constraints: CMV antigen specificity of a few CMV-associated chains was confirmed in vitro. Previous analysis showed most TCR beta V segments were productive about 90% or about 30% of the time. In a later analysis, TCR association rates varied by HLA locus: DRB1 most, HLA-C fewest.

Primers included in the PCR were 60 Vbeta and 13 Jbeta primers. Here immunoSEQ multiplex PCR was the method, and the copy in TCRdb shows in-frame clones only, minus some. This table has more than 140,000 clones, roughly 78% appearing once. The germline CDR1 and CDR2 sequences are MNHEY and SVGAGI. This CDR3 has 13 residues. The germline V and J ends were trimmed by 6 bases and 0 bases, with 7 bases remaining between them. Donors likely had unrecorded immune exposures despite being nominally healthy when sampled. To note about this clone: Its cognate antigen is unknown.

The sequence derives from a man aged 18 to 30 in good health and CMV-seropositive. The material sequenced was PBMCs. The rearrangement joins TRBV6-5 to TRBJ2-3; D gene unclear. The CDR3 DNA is TGTGCCAGCAGACCCGGGAGCACAGATACGCAGTATTTT. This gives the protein CASRPGSTDTQYF.